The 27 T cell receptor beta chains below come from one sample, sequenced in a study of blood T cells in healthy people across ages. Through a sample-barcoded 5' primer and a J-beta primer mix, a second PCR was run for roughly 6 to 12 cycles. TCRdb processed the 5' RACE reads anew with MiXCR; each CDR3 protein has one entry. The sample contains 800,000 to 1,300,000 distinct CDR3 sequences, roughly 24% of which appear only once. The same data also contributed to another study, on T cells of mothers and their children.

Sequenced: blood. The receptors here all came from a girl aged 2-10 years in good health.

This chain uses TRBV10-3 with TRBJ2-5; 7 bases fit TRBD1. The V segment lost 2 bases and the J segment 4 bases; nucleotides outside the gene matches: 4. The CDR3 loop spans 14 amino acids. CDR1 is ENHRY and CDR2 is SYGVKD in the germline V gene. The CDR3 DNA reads TGTGCCATCAGTGAGGAAAACAGGGGAGAGACCCAGTACTTC. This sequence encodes CAISEENRGETQYF.

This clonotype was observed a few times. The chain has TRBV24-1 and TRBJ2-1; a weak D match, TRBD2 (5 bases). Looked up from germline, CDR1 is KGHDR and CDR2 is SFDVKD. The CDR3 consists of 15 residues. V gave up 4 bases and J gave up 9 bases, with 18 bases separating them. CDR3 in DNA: TGTGCCACCAGTGACGGGGTGGCTAGCTCGCTTGAGCAGTTCTTC. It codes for CATSDGVASSLEQFF.

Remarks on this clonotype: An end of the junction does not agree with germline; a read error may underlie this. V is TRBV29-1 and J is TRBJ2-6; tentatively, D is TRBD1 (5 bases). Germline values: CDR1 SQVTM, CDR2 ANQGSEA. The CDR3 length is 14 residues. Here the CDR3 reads CSVPTADGANVPTF. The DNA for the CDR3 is TGCAGCGTCCCGACAGCAGATGGGGCCAACGTCCCGACTTTC.

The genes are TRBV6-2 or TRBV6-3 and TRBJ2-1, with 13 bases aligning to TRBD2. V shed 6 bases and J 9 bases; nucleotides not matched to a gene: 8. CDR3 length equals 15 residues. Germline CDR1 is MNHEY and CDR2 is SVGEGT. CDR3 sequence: CASSRGLAGKIEQFF. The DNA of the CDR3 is TGTGCCAGCAGCCGGGGACTAGCGGGGAAAATTGAGCAGTTCTTC.

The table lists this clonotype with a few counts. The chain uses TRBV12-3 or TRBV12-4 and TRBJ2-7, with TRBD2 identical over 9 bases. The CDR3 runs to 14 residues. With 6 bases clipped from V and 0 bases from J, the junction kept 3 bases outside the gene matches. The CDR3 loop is CASRRGGVSYEQYF. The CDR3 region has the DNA TGTGCCAGCAGGCGGGGGGGGGTCTCCTACGAGCAGTACTTC.

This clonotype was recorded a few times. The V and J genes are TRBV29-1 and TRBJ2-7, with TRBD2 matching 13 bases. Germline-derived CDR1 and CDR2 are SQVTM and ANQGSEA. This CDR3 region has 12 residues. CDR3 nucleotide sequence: TGCAGGACTAGCGGGGGGACCTACGAGCAGTACTTC. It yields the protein CRTSGGTYEQYF.

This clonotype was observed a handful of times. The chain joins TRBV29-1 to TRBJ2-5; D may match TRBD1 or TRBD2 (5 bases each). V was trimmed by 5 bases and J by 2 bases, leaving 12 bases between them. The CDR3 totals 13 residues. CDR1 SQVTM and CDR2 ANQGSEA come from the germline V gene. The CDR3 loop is CSVRGRYQETQYF. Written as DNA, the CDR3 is TGCAGCGTTCGGGGACGGTATCAAGAGACCCAGTACTTC. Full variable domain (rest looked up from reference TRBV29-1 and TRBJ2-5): SAVISQKPSRDICQRGTSLTIQCQVDSQVTMMFWYRQQPGQSLTLIATANQGSEATYESGFVIDKFPISRPNLTFSTLTVSNMSPEDSSIYLCSVRGRYQETQYFGPGTRLLVL.

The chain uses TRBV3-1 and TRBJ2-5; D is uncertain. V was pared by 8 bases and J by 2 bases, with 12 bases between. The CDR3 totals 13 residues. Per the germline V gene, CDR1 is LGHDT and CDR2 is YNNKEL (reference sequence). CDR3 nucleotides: TGTGCCAGCTCCCTCAGGTTTCAAGAGACCCAGTACTTC. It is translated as CASSLRFQETQYF.

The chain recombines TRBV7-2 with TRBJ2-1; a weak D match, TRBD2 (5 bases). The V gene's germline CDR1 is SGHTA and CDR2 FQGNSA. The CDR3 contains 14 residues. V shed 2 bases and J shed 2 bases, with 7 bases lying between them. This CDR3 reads CASSLIGAYNEQFF. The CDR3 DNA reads TGTGCCAGCAGCTTAATCGGGGCCTACAATGAGCAGTTCTTC.

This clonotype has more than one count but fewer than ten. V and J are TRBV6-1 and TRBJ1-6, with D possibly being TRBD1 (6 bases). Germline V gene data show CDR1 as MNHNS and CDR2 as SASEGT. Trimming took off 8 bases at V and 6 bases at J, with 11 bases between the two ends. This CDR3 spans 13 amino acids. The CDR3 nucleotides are TGTGCCAGCGACAGGAATTCTAATTCACCCCTCCACTTT. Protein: CASDRNSNSPLHF.

The CDR3 here is CASKGAGSGLNTEAFF. CDR3 nucleotides: TGCGCCAGCAAAGGTGCCGGGAGCGGGCTGAACACTGAAGCTTTCTTT. The chain carries TRBV5-1 and TRBJ1-1; no definite D call. This CDR3 is 16 amino acids long. The germline V gene encodes CDR1 SGHRS and CDR2 YFSETQ. The ends were cut back, 6 bases at V and 0 bases at J, with 18 bases in the middle.

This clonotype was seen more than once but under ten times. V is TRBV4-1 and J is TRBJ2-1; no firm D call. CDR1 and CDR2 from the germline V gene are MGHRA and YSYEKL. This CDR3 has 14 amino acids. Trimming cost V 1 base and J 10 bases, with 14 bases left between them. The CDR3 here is CASSQGLVLEEQFF. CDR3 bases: TGCGCCAGCAGCCAAGGTTTAGTCCTGGAGGAGCAGTTCTTC.

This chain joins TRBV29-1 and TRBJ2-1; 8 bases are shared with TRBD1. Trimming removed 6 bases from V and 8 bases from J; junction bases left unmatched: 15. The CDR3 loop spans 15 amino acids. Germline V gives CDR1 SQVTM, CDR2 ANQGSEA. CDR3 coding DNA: TGCAGCGTGGAACCCGGGACAGGCCACGTATATGAGCAGTTCTTC. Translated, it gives CSVEPGTGHVYEQFF.

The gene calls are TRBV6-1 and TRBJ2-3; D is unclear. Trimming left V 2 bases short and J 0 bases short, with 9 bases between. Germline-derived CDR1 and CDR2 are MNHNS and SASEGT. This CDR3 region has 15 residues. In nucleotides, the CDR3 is TGTGCCAGCAGTGAATTTATATCTAGCACAGATACGCAGTATTTT. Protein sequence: CASSEFISSTDTQYF.

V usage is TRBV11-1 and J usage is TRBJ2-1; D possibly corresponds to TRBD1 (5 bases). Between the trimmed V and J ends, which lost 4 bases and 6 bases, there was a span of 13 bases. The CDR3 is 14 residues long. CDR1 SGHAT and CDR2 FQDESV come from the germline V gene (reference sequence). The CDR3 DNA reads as TGTGCCAGCAGCTCGATGGGGCCCCCCAATGAGCAGTTCTTC. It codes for CASSSMGPPNEQFF.

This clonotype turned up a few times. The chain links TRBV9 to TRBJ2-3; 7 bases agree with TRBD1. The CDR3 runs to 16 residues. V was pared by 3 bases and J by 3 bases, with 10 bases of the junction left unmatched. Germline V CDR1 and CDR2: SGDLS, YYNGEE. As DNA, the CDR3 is TGTGCCAGCAGCGGAGGACAGGCGTGGGGGACAGATACGCAGTATTTT. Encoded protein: CASSGGQAWGTDTQYF.

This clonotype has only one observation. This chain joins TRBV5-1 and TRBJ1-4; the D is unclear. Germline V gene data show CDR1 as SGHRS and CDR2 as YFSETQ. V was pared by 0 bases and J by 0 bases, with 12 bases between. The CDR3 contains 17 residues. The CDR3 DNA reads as TGCGCCAGCAGCTTGGCCCAGTTCACATCAACTAATGAAAAACTGTTTTTT. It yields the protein CASSLAQFTSTNEKLFF.

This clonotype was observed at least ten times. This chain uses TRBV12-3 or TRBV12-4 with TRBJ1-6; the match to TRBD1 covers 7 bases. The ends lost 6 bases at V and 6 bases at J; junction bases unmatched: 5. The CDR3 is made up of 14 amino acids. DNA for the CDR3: TGTGCCAGCAGGTCGGGACAGTCTAATTCACCCCTCCACTTT. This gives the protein CASRSGQSNSPLHF.

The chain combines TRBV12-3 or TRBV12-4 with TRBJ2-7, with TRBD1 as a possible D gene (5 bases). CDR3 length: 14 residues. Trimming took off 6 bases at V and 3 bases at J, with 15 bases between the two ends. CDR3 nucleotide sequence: TGTGCCAGCAGCCTTCTAGGGGCTATCTACGAGCAGTACTTC. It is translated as CASSLLGAIYEQYF.

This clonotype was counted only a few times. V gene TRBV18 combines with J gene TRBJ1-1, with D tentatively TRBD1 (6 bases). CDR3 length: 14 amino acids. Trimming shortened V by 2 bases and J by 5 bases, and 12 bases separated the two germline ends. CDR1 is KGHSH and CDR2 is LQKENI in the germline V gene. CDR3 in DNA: TGTGCCAGCTCACCAGCAGGGGCATTAACTGAAGCTTTCTTT. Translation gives CASSPAGALTEAFF.

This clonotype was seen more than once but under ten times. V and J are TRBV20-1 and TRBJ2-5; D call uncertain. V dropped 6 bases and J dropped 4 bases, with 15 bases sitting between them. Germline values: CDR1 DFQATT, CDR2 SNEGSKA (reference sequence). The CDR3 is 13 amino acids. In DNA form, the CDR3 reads TGCAGTGCCCCCTTTGTGCCTGGAGAGACCCAGTACTTC. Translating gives CSAPFVPGETQYF.

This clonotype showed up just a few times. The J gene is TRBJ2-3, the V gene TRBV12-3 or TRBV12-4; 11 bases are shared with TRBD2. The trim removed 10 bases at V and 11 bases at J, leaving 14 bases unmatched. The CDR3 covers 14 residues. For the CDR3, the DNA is TGTGCCACTACGGGACGGCTAGCGGGGGGCCTGCAGTATTTT. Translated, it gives CATTGRLAGGLQYF.

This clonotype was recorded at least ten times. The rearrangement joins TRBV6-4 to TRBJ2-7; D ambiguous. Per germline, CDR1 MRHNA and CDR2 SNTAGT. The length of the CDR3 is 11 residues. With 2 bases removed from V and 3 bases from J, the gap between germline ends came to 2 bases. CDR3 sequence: CASSDGYEQYF. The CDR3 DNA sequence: TGTGCCAGCAGTGACGGCTACGAGCAGTACTTC.

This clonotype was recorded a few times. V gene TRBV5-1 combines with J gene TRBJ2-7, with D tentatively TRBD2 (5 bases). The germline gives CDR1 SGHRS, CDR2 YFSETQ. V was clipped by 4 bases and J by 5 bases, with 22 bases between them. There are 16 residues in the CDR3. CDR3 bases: TGCGCCAGCAGCCGCGGGCAGACTCGGGCCGCCGACGAGCAGTACTTC. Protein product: CASSRGQTRAADEQYF.

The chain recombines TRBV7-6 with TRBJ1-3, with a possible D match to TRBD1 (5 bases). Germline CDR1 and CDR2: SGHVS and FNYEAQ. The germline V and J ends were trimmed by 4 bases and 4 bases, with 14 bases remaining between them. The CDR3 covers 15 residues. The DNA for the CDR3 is TGTGCCAGCAGCTCGGGGACGGGCAAGGGAAACACCATATATTTT. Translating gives CASSSGTGKGNTIYF.

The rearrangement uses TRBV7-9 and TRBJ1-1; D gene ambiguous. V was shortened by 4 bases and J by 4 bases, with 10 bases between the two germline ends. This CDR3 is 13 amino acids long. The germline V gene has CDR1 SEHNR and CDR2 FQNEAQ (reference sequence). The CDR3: CASSWFEGTEAFF. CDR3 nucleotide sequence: TGTGCCAGCAGCTGGTTTGAGGGCACTGAAGCTTTCTTT.

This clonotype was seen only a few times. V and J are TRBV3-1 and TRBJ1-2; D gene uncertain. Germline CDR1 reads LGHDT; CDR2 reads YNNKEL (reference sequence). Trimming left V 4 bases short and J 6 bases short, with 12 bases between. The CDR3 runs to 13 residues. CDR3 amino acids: CASSLPSLNGYTF. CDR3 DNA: TGTGCCAGCAGCCTGCCGAGCCTTAATGGCTACACCTTC.